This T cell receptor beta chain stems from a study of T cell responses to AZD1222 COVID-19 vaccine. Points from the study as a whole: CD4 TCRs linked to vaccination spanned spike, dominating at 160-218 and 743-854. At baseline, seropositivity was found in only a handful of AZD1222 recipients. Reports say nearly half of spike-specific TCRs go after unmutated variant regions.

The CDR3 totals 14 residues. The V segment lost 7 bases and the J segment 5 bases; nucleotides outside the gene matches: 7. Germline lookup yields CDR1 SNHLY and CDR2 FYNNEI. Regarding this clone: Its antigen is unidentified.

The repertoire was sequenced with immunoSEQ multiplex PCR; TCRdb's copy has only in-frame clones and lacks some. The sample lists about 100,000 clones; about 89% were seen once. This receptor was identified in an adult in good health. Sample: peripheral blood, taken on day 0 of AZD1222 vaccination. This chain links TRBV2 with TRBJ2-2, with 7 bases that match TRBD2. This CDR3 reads CASIGLAETGELFF. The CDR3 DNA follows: TGTGCCAGCATTGGGCTAGCGGAAACCGGGGAGCTGTTTTTT.